This TCR beta chain was profiled in a study of cytomegalovirus exposure and HLA in healthy donors. The primer mix had 60 Vbeta and 13 Jbeta primers. Assay: immunoSEQ multiplex PCR; the TCRdb copy retains only in-frame clones and omits some. Its listing shows 50,000 to 70,000 clones. The study's findings and limits: The presence/absence work took it that sequencing depth was about the same across donors. Within an earlier analysis, most TCR beta V segments proved productive either about 90% or about 30% of the time. Some V segments, including TRBV6-2 and TRBV6-3, were excluded as indistinguishable.

Germline CDR1 reads SNHLY; CDR2 reads FYNNEI. CDR3 length equals 16 residues. Trimming removed 6 bases from V and 0 bases from J, with 15 bases in between. Concerning this clone: Its antigen is not known.

The sequence was obtained from a man between 45 and 60 years old in good health and CMV-seropositive. The chain is built from TRBV2 and TRBJ2-4; D is possibly TRBD2 (5 bases). Sequencing was done on a sample of PBMCs. CDR3 bases: TGTGCCAGCAGGAAGGTCGGGGAGTTAGCCAAAAACATTCAGTACTTC. This translates into CASRKVGELAKNIQYF.